One sample yielded the 9 T cell receptor beta chains listed below, sequenced in a study of cytomegalovirus exposure and HLA in healthy donors. Measured with immunoSEQ multiplex PCR; TCRdb has only the in-frame clones, and not every one. The table shows 90,000 to 150,000 clones, with 88% occurring only once. The sample was PBMCs. The receptors were sampled from a young man in good health and CMV-seropositive.

The rearrangement joins TRBV5-1 to TRBJ1-6, with 9 nucleotides matching TRBD1. Germline CDR1 reads SGHRS; CDR2 reads YFSETQ. V gave up 3 bases and J gave up 1 base; unmatched junction bases: 2. This CDR3 has 16 residues. The CDR3 bases are TGCGCCAGCAGCTCGACAGGGGGATCCTATAATTCACCCCTCCACTTT. Translating it yields CASSSTGGSYNSPLHF.

The chain has TRBV2 and TRBJ1-1, with unresolved D. V gave up 6 bases and J gave up 5 bases, with 7 bases separating them. The CDR3 contains 11 residues. Per the germline V gene, CDR1 is SNHLY and CDR2 is FYNNEI. CDR3 bases: TGTGCCAGCAGCACGGGGACTGAAGCTTTCTTT. Its protein product is CASSTGTEAFF.

The chain links TRBV7-2 to TRBJ2-7; D remains unclear. V lost 1 base to trimming and J lost 3 bases, with 10 bases between them. The CDR3 loop spans 14 amino acids. CDR1 SGHTA and CDR2 FQGNSA come from the germline V gene. Written as DNA, the CDR3 is TGTGCCAGCAGCTTAGGCCGACAATTCTACGAGCAGTACTTC. Translation gives CASSLGRQFYEQYF.

Remarks on this clone: The junction shows a germline mismatch at one end, possibly a read error. This chain links TRBV4-1 with TRBJ1-2; 8 bases are shared with TRBD1. The CDR3 runs 14 residues. Germline CDR1 and CDR2: MGHRA and YSYEKL. Written as DNA, the CDR3 is TGCGCCAGCAGCCATGAACAGGGGGTTTATGCCTACACCTTC. It is translated as CASSHEQGVYAYTF.

This chain joins TRBV6-1 and TRBJ1-5; D possibly corresponds to TRBD1 (5 bases). Trimming cost V 0 bases and J 2 bases, with 11 bases left between them. CDR3 length: 16 residues. Germline loops: CDR1 MNHNS, CDR2 SASEGT. The CDR3, as DNA: TGTGCCAGCAGTGAAGCAAGGGGAGGGGGCAATCAGCCCCAGCATTTT. Amino acid sequence: CASSEARGGGNQPQHF.

J is TRBJ1-2 and V is TRBV28; TRBD1 is a possible D gene (5 bases). V was trimmed by 5 bases and J by 8 bases, leaving 18 bases between them. The CDR3 is 14 amino acids. Germline CDR1 MDHEN, CDR2 SYDVKM. The CDR3 DNA sequence: TGTGCCAGCAGTCCCTACTCAGGGCTTGGGGGCTACACCTTC. As protein: CASSPYSGLGGYTF.

The chain uses TRBV9 and TRBJ1-2; D is uncertain. Deletions cut 0 bases from V and 4 bases from J, with 7 bases between. CDR1 and CDR2 (germline): SGDLS, YYNGEE. There are 13 residues in the CDR3. CDR3 bases: TGTGCCAGCAGCGTAGTACCCGGCTATGGCTACACCTTC. Translation: CASSVVPGYGYTF.

The chain couples TRBV7-9 to TRBJ2-3; no clear D gene. The length of the CDR3 is 13 residues. Per germline, CDR1 SEHNR and CDR2 FQNEAQ (reference sequence). V lost 4 bases to trimming and J lost 2 bases, with 7 bases between them. CDR3 DNA: TGTGCCAGCAGCTCTACCTTCACAGATACGCAGTATTTT. It translates to CASSSTFTDTQYF.

The chain recombines TRBV5-1 with TRBJ2-1, with TRBD2 matching 11 bases. The CDR3 contains 15 residues. V shed 0 bases, J shed 7 bases, and the junction held 3 bases outside the gene matches. Germline values: CDR1 SGHRS, CDR2 YFSETQ. CDR3 in amino acids: CASSLGLAGRNEQFF. The CDR3 DNA reads as TGCGCCAGCAGCTTGGGACTAGCGGGGCGAAATGAGCAGTTCTTC.